The next 26 T cell receptor beta chains were all read from a single sample in a study of control samples from healthy donors and cancer patients. Method: immunoSEQ multiplex PCR; TCRdb's copy keeps in-frame clones and lacks some. The table has 95,000 to 150,000 clones, approximately 91% seen once. The specimen was blood. All receptors derive from a woman aged 18-29 years in good health.

The chain couples TRBV7-6 to TRBJ1-6; perhaps TRBD1 as D (5 bases). The CDR3 sequence is 16 residues long. Germline V gene sequence: CDR1 SGHVS, CDR2 FNYEAQ. Trimming shortened V by 3 bases and J by 7 bases, and 16 bases separated the two germline ends. CDR3 nucleotides: TGTGCCAGCAGCTTTGGGGGGGTTGCAGGGAATTCACCCCTCCACTTT. Protein sequence: CASSFGGVAGNSPLHF. Looking up the rest from reference TRBV7-6 and TRBJ1-6 gives the full variable domain: GAGVSQSPRYKVTKRGQDVALRCDPISGHVSLYWYRQALGQGPEFLTYFNYEAQQDKSGLPNDRFSAERPEGSISTLTIQRTEQRDSAMYRCASSFGGVAGNSPLHFGNGTRLTVT.

This clone was seen a single time. The chain uses TRBV25-1 and TRBJ1-4; no reliable D call. This CDR3 has 15 amino acids. Germline loops: CDR1 MGHDK, CDR2 SYGVNS. Trimming left V 4 bases short and J 8 bases short, with 17 bases between. CDR3 coding DNA: TGTGCCAGCAGTGCGGCGGCCGGGGTTAACGAAAAACTGTTTTTT. It codes for CASSAAAGVNEKLFF.

The chain recombines TRBV24-1 with TRBJ2-7, with a possible D match to TRBD2 (6 bases). The CDR3 covers 13 residues. The germline V gene encodes CDR1 KGHDR and CDR2 SFDVKD. V was pared by 6 bases and J by 2 bases, with 10 bases between. The chain's CDR3 is CATSPGVTYEQYF. As DNA, the CDR3 is TGTGCCACCAGTCCGGGGGTGACCTACGAGCAGTACTTC.

The chain has TRBV6-2 or TRBV6-3 and TRBJ2-7; no reliable D call. Germline assignment: CDR1 MNHEY and CDR2 SVGEGT. The CDR3 spans 11 residues. V was pared by 2 bases and J by 2 bases, with 1 base between. The CDR3 is CASSYAYEQYF. The CDR3 DNA follows: TGTGCCAGCAGTTACGCCTACGAGCAGTACTTC.

As DNA, the CDR3 is TGTGCCTGGACTGAAAGGGACCTATACAATGAGCAGTTCTTC. Translating it yields CAWTERDLYNEQFF. The chain links TRBV30 to TRBJ2-1; the D call may be TRBD1 or TRBD2 (5 bases each). Trimming left V 4 bases short and J 4 bases short, with 14 bases between. CDR1 is GTSNPN, CDR2 SVGIG, per germline (reference sequence). This CDR3 is 14 amino acids long.

J is TRBJ1-4 and V is TRBV2; the match to TRBD1 covers 7 bases. J lost 3 bases, V lost 7 bases, and 2 bases had no gene match. CDR3 length: 13 amino acids. In germline, CDR1 is SNHLY, CDR2 FYNNEI. The CDR3 spells CASKGQPNEKLFF. In nucleotides, the CDR3 is TGTGCCAGCAAGGGACAGCCTAATGAAAAACTGTTTTTT.

The table lists this clone with a count of one. The genes are TRBV27 and TRBJ2-5; 7 bases are shared with TRBD2. J was trimmed by 3 bases and V by 5 bases; bases with no gene match: 3. The CDR3 spans 13 residues. Germline assignment: CDR1 MNHEY and CDR2 SMNVEV (reference sequence). The CDR3 sequence is CASSLLAEETQYF. DNA for the CDR3: TGTGCCAGCAGTCTCCTAGCGGAAGAGACCCAGTACTTC.

V and J are TRBV9 and TRBJ2-3; 13 positions match TRBD2. The V segment lost 4 bases and the J segment 6 bases; nucleotides outside the gene matches: 14. The CDR3 covers 18 residues. The germline V gene encodes CDR1 SGDLS and CDR2 YYNGEE. The CDR3 DNA sequence: TGTGCCAGCAGCCATCCCGGGACTAGCGGGATCGGTTGGGATACGCAGTATTTT. Its translation is CASSHPGTSGIGWDTQYF.

CDR3 sequence (DNA): TGTGCCAGCAGTGTACCGGGACTACATCACGAGCAGTTCTTC. Its translation: CASSVPGLHHEQFF. J is TRBJ2-1 and V is TRBV2; 7 bases map to TRBD2. The CDR3 is 14 amino acids. V dropped 4 bases and J dropped 10; count of bases not matched to a gene: 10. Germline assignment: CDR1 SNHLY and CDR2 FYNNEI.

This clone was counted a single time. J is TRBJ2-4 and V is TRBV10-3; 10 positions agree with TRBD2. The CDR3 extends over 17 amino acids. CDR1 is ENHRY and CDR2 is SYGVKD in the germline V gene. V was clipped by 0 bases and J by 3 bases; unmatched bases: 5. As DNA, the CDR3 is TGTGCCATCAGTGAGTCTGTCACTAGCGGGGTCAAAAACATTCAGTACTTC. Residues: CAISESVTSGVKNIQYF.

This clone was recorded once. V is TRBV6-2 or TRBV6-3 and J is TRBJ2-2; 7 bases agree with TRBD1. Losses at the gene ends were 2 bases for V and 6 bases for J; bases not matched to a gene: 12. The CDR3 is 17 residues long. Germline assignment: CDR1 MNHEY and CDR2 SVGEGT. The DNA for the CDR3 is TGTGCCAGCAGTTACGGGCTGACAGGGAATCTTCCCGGGGAGCTGTTTTTT. Protein: CASSYGLTGNLPGELFF.

The chain couples TRBV4-2 to TRBJ2-7; 7 bases line up with TRBD2. The CDR3 totals 15 residues. Per germline, CDR1 LGHNA and CDR2 YNFKEQ. The V and J ends lost 0 bases and 4 bases, in that order; junction bases with no gene match: 6. In DNA form, the CDR3 reads TGTGCCAGCAGCCAAGATTGGCGGGAGAAATACGAGCAGTACTTC. It specifies CASSQDWREKYEQYF.

CDR3 sequence: CASASHAGRNTGELFF. CDR3 nucleotide sequence: TGTGCCAGCGCAAGCCATGCGGGGAGGAACACCGGGGAGCTGTTTTTT. The V call is TRBV7-9, the J call TRBJ2-2, with a possible D match to TRBD2 (6 bases). The germline CDR1 and CDR2 sequences are SEHNR and FQNEAQ (reference sequence). This CDR3 spans 16 amino acids. Trimming stripped 8 bases from V and 1 base from J, with 17 bases between.

The chain is built from TRBV4-3 and TRBJ2-7; D might be TRBD1 or TRBD2, each matching 5 bases. Germline V gene sequence: CDR1 LGHNA, CDR2 YSLEER. The CDR3 is 15 amino acids. The V end was cut by 0 bases, the J end by 1 base, with 10 bases between. CDR3 sequence reads: CASSQDPGTSYEQYF. CDR3 in DNA: TGCGCCAGCAGCCAAGACCCGGGGACGTCCTACGAGCAGTACTTC.

This clone was seen just once. The chain carries TRBV7-2 and TRBJ2-2; 7 bases agree with TRBD1. There are 15 residues in the CDR3. The trim removed 7 bases at V and 1 base at J, leaving 6 bases unmatched. Per the germline V gene, CDR1 is SGHTA and CDR2 is FQGNSA. The CDR3 region is CASTPWTGNTGELFF. DNA for the CDR3: TGTGCCAGCACCCCATGGACAGGGAACACCGGGGAGCTGTTTTTT.

The V call is TRBV7-9, the J call TRBJ1-1; D unclear. Germline CDR1 is SEHNR and CDR2 is FQNEAQ (reference sequence). The V end was cut by 1 base, the J end by 4 bases, with 19 bases between. The CDR3 length is 17 residues. The CDR3 DNA reads TGTGCCAGCAGCTTAGGCCTCATTAGCAACTTGCGCACTGAAGCTTTCTTT. Translated, it gives CASSLGLISNLRTEAFF.

The chain is built from TRBV6-1 and TRBJ1-2, with TRBD1 matching over 7 bases. This CDR3 has 15 amino acids. Germline CDR1 is MNHNS and CDR2 is SASEGT. V lost 2 bases, J lost 2 bases, and 5 bases stayed unmatched. The CDR3 DNA reads as TGTGCCAGCAGTGAACATGGACAGGCCAACTATGGCTACACCTTC. Its protein product is CASSEHGQANYGYTF.

The V gene is TRBV27, the J gene TRBJ1-1; TRBD1 matches at 7 bases. The CDR3 loop spans 17 amino acids. Germline CDR1 is MNHEY and CDR2 is SMNVEV (reference sequence). V dropped 6 bases and J dropped 1; count of bases not matched to a gene: 14. This CDR3 reads CASSLHPPGTANTEAFF. CDR3 coding DNA: TGTGCCAGCAGCTTGCACCCCCCCGGGACAGCGAACACTGAAGCTTTCTTT.

CDR3 nucleotides: TGTGCCAGCAGCAAAGCTCTCCCCCCGAGGACCTACGAGCAGTACTTC. Amino acids: CASSKALPPRTYEQYF. The gene calls are TRBV21-1 and TRBJ2-7; the table names TRBD2, a call not compared with the DNA. TRBV21-1 represents a pseudogene. CDR3 length: 16 residues.

The gene calls are TRBV27 and TRBJ2-7; D not resolved. V lost 6 bases to trimming and J lost 5 bases, with 14 bases between them. Germline V lookup: CDR1 MNHEY, CDR2 SMNVEV (reference sequence). This CDR3 region has 13 residues. As DNA, the CDR3 is TGTGCCAGCAGCCTCAAGGAATCCCACGAGCAGTACTTC. Protein product: CASSLKESHEQYF.

The chain links TRBV30 to TRBJ2-4, with D possibly being TRBD1 (5 bases). The CDR3 length is 15 residues. V was clipped by 3 bases and J by 0 bases, with 12 bases between them. Germline values: CDR1 GTSNPN, CDR2 SVGIG (reference sequence). The CDR3 sequence: CAWRGQRLAKNIQYF. The CDR3 DNA sequence: TGTGCCTGGAGGGGGCAGCGCTTAGCCAAAAACATTCAGTACTTC.

The rearrangement joins TRBV18 to TRBJ2-7; D is perhaps TRBD2 (5 bases). CDR1 and CDR2 from the germline V gene are KGHSH and LQKENI. The CDR3 is 12 residues long. The ends were cut back, 5 bases at V and 4 bases at J, with 9 bases in the middle. The DNA of the CDR3 is TGTGCCAGCTCAGGAGGCGGATACGAGCAGTACTTC. Amino acid sequence: CASSGGGYEQYF.

The chain carries TRBV7-9 and TRBJ2-7; TRBD1 matches at 9 bases. Germline CDR1 reads SEHNR; CDR2 reads FQNEAQ (reference sequence). Trimming took 8 bases from V and 4 from J; bases not matched to a gene: 6. The CDR3 is 13 residues long. CDR3 nucleotides: TGTGCCAGCGGTCCGGGACAGGGTTACGAGCAGTACTTC. Translation gives CASGPGQGYEQYF.

The genes are TRBV28 and TRBJ1-2; D is perhaps TRBD1 (5 bases). V lost 2 bases and J lost 4, with 11 bases in between. Per the germline V gene, CDR1 is MDHEN and CDR2 is SYDVKM. The CDR3 is 14 amino acids. In DNA, the CDR3 is TGTGCCAGCAGTTTAACCCCCGACAGCTATGGCTACACCTTC. Translated: CASSLTPDSYGYTF.

The chain combines TRBV11-2 with TRBJ2-7; D is unresolved. Per germline, CDR1 SGHAT and CDR2 FQNNGV. The ends were cut back, 1 base at V and 4 bases at J, with 14 bases in the middle. The CDR3 loop spans 15 amino acids. The CDR3 DNA is TGTGCCAGCAGCTTAGTGACCCGGGCGCGGTACGAGCAGTACTTC. It encodes CASSLVTRARYEQYF.

This clone was counted at least ten times. The V call is TRBV4-3, the J call TRBJ1-2, with D maybe TRBD1 (5 bases). V lost 1 base and J lost 3, with 21 bases in between. There are 18 residues in the CDR3. Looked up from germline, CDR1 is LGHNA and CDR2 is YSLEER. The DNA for the CDR3 is TGCGCCAGCAGCCAAGGGGACCTGGTTACCGGGGGTGACTATGGCTACACCTTC. This gives the protein CASSQGDLVTGGDYGYTF.